The TCR beta chain under discussion was sequenced for a study of blood T cell repertoires in COVID-19. Study context: Samples came from the United States, Italy and Spain, spanning acute and convalescent COVID-19.

This CDR3 comprises 19 residues. The V and J ends lost 8 bases and 7 bases, in that order; junction bases with no gene match: 23. CDR1 is LNHDA, CDR2 SQIVND, per germline (reference sequence). This clone was detected once. Method: immunoSEQ multiplex PCR; TCRdb's copy keeps in-frame clones and lacks some. The sample includes about 100,000 clones, more than 75% of them seen just once. This sequence joins TRBV19 and TRBJ1-3, with TRBD1 matching over 10 bases. Specimen: peripheral blood. This TCR came from a human donor in a cohort sampled during active COVID-19. The CDR3 is CASLSHPGQGSTEDNTIYF. The CDR3 bases are TGTGCCAGTCTCTCGCACCCGGGACAGGGGAGTACGGAAGATAACACCATATATTTT.